The following is a T cell receptor beta chain sequence with its context. Its matching antigen is unknown. CDR1 LGHDT and CDR2 YNNKEL come from the germline V gene (reference sequence). V was shortened by 2 bases and J by 5 bases, with 15 bases between the two germline ends. CDR3 length equals 16 residues. MiXCR, applied by TCRdb to the 5' RACE reads, yields one record per CDR3 protein. The table has fewer than 300,000 distinct CDR3 sequences, approximately 19% seen once. These data belong to a study of T-cell memory formation after mild COVID-19. Notes on the study in general: Clones that contracted from day 15 to 85 were balanced CD4/CD8, while later expanders leaned CD4+. The main location of contracting CD4+ clones was CM and EM, and that of contracting CD8+ clones was EMRA.

This receptor was obtained from a man between 18 and 29 years old who had mild COVID-19 (a few samples of this study predate the infection). Cell type and time point are not known. The rearrangement joins TRBV3-1 to TRBJ2-2; D may be TRBD2 (5 bases). The sequencing sample was made of PBMCs or a T cell subset sorted from them (not recorded which). CDR3: CASSQTNLGGTGELFF. The DNA for the CDR3 is TGTGCCAGCAGCCAAACGAATTTAGGAGGAACCGGGGAGCTGTTTTTT.